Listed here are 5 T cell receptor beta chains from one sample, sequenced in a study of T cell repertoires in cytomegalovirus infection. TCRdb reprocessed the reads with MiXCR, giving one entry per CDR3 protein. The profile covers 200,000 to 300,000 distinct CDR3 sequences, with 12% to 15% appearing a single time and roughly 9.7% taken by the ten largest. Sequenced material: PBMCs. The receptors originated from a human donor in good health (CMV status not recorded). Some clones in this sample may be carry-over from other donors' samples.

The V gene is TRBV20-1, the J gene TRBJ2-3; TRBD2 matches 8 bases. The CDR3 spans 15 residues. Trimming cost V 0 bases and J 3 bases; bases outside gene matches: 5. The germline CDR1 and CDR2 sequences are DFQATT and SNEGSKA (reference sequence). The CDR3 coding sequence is TGCAGTGCTAGAGATCCACGGGAGGGGACAGATACGCAGTATTTT. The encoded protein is CSARDPREGTDTQYF.

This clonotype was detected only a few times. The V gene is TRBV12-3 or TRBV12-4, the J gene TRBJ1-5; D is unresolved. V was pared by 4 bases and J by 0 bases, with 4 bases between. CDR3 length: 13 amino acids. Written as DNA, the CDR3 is TGTGCCAGCAGTTCGAATAGCAATCAGCCCCAGCATTTT. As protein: CASSSNSNQPQHF.

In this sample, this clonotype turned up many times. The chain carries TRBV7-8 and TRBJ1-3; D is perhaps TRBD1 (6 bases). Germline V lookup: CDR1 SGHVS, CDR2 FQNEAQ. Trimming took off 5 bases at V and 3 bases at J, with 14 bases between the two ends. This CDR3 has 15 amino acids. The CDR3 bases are TGTGCCAGCAGCCCACTGGGGGCTCTTGGAAACACCATATATTTT. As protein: CASSPLGALGNTIYF.

The CDR3 spells CSARPGTRETQYF. The CDR3 DNA reads TGCAGTGCTAGGCCCGGGACTAGAGAGACCCAGTACTTC. The chain carries TRBV20-1 and TRBJ2-5, with 8 nucleotides matching TRBD2. The CDR3 covers 13 residues. CDR1 DFQATT and CDR2 SNEGSKA come from the germline V gene (reference sequence). Germline trimming cut 3 bases from V and 4 bases from J; bases unmatched to any gene: 4.

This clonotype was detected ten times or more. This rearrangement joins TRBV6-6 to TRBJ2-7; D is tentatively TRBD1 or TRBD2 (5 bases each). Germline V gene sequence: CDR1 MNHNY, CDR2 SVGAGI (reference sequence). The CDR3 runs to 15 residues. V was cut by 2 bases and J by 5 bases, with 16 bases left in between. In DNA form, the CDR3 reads TGTGCCAGCAGTTACCGACGTTGGGGGATCCACGAGCAGTACTTC. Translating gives CASSYRRWGIHEQYF.